This T cell receptor beta chain was captured by sequencing in a study of spatial heterogeneity in lung cancer. Specified time point: blood at routine non-recurrence follow-up after resection. Whole RNA obtained from tumor, nontumor lung or frozen PBMC underwent sequencing without sorting. In its sample, this clonotype was seen a few times. The length of the CDR3 is 11 residues. With 5 bases removed from V and 8 bases from J, the gap between germline ends came to 10 bases. CDR1 and CDR2 from the germline V gene are MDHEN and SYDVKM. TCRdb passed the 5' RACE reads through MiXCR, listing each CDR3 protein once. The sample lists around 110,000 distinct CDR3 sequences, 10% to 15% occurring once.

This specimen consisted of PBMCs, obtained at follow-up. This rearrangement joins TRBV28 to TRBJ2-7, with D tentatively TRBD1 (5 bases). The receptor was isolated from a male donor with early-stage non-small cell lung cancer. The CDR3 DNA reads as TGTGCCAGCAGTACAGGTCCTCAGCAGTACTTC. Amino acids: CASSTGPQQYF.